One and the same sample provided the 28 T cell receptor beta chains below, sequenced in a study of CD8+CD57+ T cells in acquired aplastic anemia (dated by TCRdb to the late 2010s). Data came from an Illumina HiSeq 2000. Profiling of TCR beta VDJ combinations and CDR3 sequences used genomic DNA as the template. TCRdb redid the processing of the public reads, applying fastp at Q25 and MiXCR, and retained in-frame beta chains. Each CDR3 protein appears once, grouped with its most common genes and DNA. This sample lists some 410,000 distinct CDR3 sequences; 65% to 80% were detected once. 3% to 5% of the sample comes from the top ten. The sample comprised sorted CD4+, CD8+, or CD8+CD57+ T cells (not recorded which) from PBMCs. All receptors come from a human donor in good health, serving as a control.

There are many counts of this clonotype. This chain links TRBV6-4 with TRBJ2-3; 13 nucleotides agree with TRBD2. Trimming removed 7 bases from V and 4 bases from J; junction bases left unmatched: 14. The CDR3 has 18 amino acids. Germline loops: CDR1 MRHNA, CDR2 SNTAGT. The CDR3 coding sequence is TGTGCCAGCACCAACCCTACTAGCGGGGGGGAAACTCCAGATACGCAGTATTTT. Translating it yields CASTNPTSGGETPDTQYF.

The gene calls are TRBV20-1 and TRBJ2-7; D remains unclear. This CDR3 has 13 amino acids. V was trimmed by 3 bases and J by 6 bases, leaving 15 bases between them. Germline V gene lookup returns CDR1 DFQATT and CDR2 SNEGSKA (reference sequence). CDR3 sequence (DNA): TGCAGTGCTAGCGGGCGCACTGAAGCCGAGCAGTACTTC. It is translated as CSASGRTEAEQYF.

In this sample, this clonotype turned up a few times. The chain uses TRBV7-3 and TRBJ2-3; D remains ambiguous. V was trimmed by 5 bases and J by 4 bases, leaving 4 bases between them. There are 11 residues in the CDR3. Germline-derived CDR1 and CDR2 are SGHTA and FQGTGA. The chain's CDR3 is CASSTADTQYF. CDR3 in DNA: TGTGCCAGCAGCACCGCAGATACGCAGTATTTT. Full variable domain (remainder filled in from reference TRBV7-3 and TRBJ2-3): GAGVSQTPSNKVTEKGKYVELRCDPISGHTALYWYRQSLGQGPEFLIYFQGTGAADDSGLPNDRFFAVRPEGSVSTLKIQRTERGDSAVYLCASSTADTQYFGPGTRLTVL.

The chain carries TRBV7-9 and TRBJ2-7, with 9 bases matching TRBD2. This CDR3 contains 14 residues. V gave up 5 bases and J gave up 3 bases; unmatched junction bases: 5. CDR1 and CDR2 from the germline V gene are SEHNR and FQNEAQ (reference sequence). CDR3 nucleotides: TGTGCCAGCAGCAGTAGCGGGGGCGTCTACGAGCAGTACTTC. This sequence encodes CASSSSGGVYEQYF.

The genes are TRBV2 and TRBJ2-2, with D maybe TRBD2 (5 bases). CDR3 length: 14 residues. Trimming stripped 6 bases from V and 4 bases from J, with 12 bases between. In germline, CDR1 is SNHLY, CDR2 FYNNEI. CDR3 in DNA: TGTGCCAGCAGCCCCCGGACTTCCACCGGGGAGCTGTTTTTT. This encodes CASSPRTSTGELFF.

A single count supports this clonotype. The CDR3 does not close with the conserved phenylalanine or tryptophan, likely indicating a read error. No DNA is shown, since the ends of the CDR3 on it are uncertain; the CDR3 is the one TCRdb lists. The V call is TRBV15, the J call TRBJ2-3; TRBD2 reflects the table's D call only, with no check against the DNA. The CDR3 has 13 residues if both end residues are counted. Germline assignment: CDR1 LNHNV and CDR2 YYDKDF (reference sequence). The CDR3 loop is CATSRDPSTGGPL.

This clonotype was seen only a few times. In DNA form, the CDR3 reads TGTGCCAGCAGCTTGATCGGGGGTCGAGGGGAGACCCAGTACTTC. Encoded protein: CASSLIGGRGETQYF. The chain couples TRBV5-4 to TRBJ2-3; perhaps TRBD2 as D (6 bases). The J call may be faulty, since TRBJ2-5 better matches the DNA end. CDR1 and CDR2 (germline): SGHNT, YYREEE (reference sequence). This CDR3 has 15 amino acids.

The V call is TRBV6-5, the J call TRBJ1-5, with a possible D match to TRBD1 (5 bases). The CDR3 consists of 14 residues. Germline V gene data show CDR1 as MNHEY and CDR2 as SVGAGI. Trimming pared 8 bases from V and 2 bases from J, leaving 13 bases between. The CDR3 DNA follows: TGTGCCAGCTGGGGGGGTATGGGCAATCAGCCCCAGCATTTT. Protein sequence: CASWGGMGNQPQHF.

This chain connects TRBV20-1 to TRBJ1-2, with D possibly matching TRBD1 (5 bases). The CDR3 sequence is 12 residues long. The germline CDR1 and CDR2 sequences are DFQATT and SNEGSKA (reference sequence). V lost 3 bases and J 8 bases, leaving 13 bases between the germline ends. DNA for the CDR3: TGCAGTGCTAGGGGTGTGGGGGACGGCTACACCTTC. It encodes CSARGVGDGYTF.

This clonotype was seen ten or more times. DNA of the CDR3: TGTGCCACCGGACAGGGGAACACCGGGGAGCTGTTTTTT. Translating it yields CATGQGNTGELFF. This rearrangement joins TRBV24-1 to TRBJ2-2; TRBD1 matches 8 bases. Germline assignment: CDR1 KGHDR and CDR2 SFDVKD. CDR3 size: 13 residues. V lost 9 bases and J lost 1; bases outside the gene matches: 0.

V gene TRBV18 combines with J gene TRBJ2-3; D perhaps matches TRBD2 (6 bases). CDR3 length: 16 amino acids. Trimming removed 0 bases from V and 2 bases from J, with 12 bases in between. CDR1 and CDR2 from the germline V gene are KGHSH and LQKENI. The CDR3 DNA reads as TGTGCCAGCTCACCACCGGTAACTAGCCACACAGATACGCAGTATTTT. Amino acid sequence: CASSPPVTSHTDTQYF. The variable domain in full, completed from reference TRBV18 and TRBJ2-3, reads NAGVMQNPRHLVRRRGQEARLRCSPMKGHSHVYWYRQLPEEGLKFMVYLQKENIIDESGMPKERFSAEFPKEGPSILRIQQVVRGDSAAYFCASSPPVTSHTDTQYFGPGTRLTVL.

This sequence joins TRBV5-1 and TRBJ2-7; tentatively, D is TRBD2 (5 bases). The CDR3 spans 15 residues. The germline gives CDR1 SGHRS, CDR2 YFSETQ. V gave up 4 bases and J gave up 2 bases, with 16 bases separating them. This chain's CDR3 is CASSHGKPTAYEQYF. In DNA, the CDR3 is TGCGCCAGCAGCCACGGGAAACCAACCGCCTACGAGCAGTACTTC. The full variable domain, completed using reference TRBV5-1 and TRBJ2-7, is KAGVTQTPRYLIKTRGQQVTLSCSPISGHRSVSWYQQTPGQGLQFLFEYFSETQRNKGNFPGRFSGRQFSNSRSEMNVSTLELGDSALYLCASSHGKPTAYEQYFGPGTRLTVT.

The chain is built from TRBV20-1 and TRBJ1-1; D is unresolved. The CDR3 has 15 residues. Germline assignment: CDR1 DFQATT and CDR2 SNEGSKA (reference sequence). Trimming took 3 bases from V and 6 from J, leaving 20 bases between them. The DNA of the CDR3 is TGCAGTGCTAGGGCAGGTGAAAAACTCGGCCCTGAAGCTTTCTTT. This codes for CSARAGEKLGPEAFF.

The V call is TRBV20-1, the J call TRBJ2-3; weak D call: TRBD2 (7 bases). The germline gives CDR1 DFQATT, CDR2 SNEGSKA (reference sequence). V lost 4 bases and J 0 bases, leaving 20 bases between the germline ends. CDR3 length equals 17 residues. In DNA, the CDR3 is TGCAGTGCTACGGGGGGCGTTTTGGCGGCTAGCACAGATACGCAGTATTTT. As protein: CSATGGVLAASTDTQYF.

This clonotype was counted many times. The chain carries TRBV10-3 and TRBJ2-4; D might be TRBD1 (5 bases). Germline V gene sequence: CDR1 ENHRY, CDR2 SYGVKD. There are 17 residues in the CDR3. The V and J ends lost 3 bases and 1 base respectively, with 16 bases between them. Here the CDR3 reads CAISEPAGAGAKNIQYF. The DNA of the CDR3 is TGTGCCATCAGTGAACCGGCTGGGGCCGGGGCCAAAAACATTCAGTACTTC.

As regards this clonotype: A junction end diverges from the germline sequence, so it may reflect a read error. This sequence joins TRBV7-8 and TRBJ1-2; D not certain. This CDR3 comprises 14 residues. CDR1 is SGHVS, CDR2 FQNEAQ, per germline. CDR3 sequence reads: CASSLDTGNRETQF. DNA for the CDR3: TGTGCCAGCAGCCTCGACACGGGAAACCGAGAGACCCAGTTC.

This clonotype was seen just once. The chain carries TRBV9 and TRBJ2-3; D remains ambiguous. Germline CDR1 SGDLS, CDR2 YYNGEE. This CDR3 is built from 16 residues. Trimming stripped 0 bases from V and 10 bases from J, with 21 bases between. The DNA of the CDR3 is TGTGCCAGCAGCGTAGGAGCAGCGAGAAACACTGAAGCGCAGTATTTT. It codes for CASSVGAARNTEAQYF.

In DNA form, the CDR3 reads TGTGCCCGACCGGCCTCGAGGGGATTCAACTACGAGCAGTACTTC. This encodes CARPASRGFNYEQYF. V is TRBV12-3 or TRBV12-4 and J is TRBJ2-7, with D tentatively TRBD1 or TRBD2 (5 bases each). Trimming took 11 bases from V and 3 from J, leaving 23 bases between them. The CDR3 has 15 amino acids.

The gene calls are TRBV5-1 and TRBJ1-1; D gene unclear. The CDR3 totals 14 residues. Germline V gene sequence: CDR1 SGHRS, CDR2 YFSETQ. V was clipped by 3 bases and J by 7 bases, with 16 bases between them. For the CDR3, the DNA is TGCGCCAGCAGCTCCGTGAATGAGAAGTTTGAAGCTTTCTTT. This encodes CASSSVNEKFEAFF.

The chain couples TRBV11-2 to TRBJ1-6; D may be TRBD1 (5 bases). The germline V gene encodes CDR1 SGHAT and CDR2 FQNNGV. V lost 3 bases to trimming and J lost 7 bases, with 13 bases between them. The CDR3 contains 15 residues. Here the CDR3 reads CASSFQGGYNSPLHF. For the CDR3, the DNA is TGTGCCAGCAGCTTCCAGGGAGGGTACAATTCACCCCTCCACTTT.

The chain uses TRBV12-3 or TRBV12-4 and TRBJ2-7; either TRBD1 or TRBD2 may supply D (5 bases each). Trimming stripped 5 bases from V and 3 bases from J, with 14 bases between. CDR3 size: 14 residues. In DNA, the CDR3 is TGTGCCAGCAGTCCTTACGGGGCTTTCTACGAGCAGTACTTC. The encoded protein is CASSPYGAFYEQYF.

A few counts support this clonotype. CDR3 nucleotide sequence: TGTGCCAGCAGCGTAGGATCGGGGGACGAGCCAAGGGAGACCCAGTACTTC. Translation: CASSVGSGDEPRETQYF. The V and J genes are TRBV9 and TRBJ2-5; a weak D match, TRBD2 (6 bases). The V gene lost 0 bases and the J gene lost 5 bases, with 20 bases spanning the gap. CDR3 length: 17 residues. CDR1 SGDLS and CDR2 YYNGEE come from the germline V gene.

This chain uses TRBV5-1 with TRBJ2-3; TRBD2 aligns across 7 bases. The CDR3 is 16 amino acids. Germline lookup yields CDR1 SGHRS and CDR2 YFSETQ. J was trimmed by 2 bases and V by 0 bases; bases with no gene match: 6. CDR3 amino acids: CASSLVVSGVTDTQYF. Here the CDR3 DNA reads TGCGCCAGCAGCTTGGTTGTCAGCGGGGTCACAGATACGCAGTATTTT. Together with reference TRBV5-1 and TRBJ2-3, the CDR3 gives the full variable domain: KAGVTQTPRYLIKTRGQQVTLSCSPISGHRSVSWYQQTPGQGLQFLFEYFSETQRNKGNFPGRFSGRQFSNSRSEMNVSTLELGDSALYLCASSLVVSGVTDTQYFGPGTRLTVL.

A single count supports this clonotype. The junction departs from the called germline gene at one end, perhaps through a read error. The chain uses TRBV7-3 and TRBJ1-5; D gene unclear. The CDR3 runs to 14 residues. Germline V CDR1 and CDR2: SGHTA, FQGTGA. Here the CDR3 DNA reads TGTGCCAGCACTACCCAAGCATACGAGCAGTCCTTCGAGTTT. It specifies CASTTQAYEQSFEF.

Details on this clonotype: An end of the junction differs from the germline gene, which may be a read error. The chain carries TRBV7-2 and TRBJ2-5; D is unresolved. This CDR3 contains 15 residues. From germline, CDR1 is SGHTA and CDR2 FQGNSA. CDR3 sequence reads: CASSLQASRQDTQYF. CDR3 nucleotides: TGTGCCAGCAGCTTACAGGCAAGCAGACAAGATACCCAGTACTTC.

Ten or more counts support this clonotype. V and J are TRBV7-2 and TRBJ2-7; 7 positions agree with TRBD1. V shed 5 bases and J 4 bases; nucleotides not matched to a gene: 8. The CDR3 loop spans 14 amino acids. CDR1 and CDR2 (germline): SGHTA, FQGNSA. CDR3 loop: CASSDSWDSYEQYF. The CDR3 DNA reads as TGTGCCAGCAGCGACTCCTGGGACAGTTACGAGCAGTACTTC.

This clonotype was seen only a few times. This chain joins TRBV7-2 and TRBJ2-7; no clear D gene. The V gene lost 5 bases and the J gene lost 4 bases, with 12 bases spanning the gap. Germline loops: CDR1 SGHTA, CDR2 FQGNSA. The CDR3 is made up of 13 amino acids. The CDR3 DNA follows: TGTGCCAGCAGCCCCCGCCCTACATACGAGCAGTACTTC. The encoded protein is CASSPRPTYEQYF.

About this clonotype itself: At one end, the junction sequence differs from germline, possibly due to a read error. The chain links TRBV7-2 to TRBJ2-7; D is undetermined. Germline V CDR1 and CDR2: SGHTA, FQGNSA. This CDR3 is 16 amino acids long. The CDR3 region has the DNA TGTGCCAGCAGCTTAGTTTTGGCTACCCTCTCCTACAAGCAGTACTTC. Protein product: CASSLVLATLSYKQYF.